The T cell receptor beta chain described here comes from a study of identical twins. The CDR3 contains 15 residues. V gave up 7 bases and J gave up 6 bases, with 21 bases separating them. Germline lookup yields CDR1 SQVTM and CDR2 ANQGSEA. Each cDNA held unique molecular identifiers, and template switching gave it a universal primer site. TCRdb recomputed calls from the 5' RACE reads with MiXCR, one row per CDR3 protein. The sample includes a few hundred thousand distinct CDR3 sequences, approximately 10% of them seen just once. The same specimen was also included in a second study, on yellow fever vaccine responses in identical twins.

The rearrangement joins TRBV29-1 to TRBJ1-4; a possible D gene is TRBD1 (6 bases). Specimen: PBMCs. This TCR was sampled from a woman aged 18-29 years in good health. The CDR3 loop is CSAAVSGAHDEKLFF. CDR3 coding DNA: TGCAGCGCTGCGGTGTCGGGGGCACACGATGAAAAACTGTTTTTT. Complete variable domain (other parts from reference TRBV29-1 and TRBJ1-4): SAVISQKPSRDICQRGTSLTIQCQVDSQVTMMFWYRQQPGQSLTLIATANQGSEATYESGFVIDKFPISRPNLTFSTLTVSNMSPEDSSIYLCSAAVSGAHDEKLFFGSGTQLSVL.